Included here is one T cell receptor (beta chain) sequence, with context. Its cognate antigen is unknown. This entry belongs to a study of shared clonotypes between healthy human individuals. Study background: The composition of the donors was two women and a few men aged 18 to 49. Study-level findings and limits: Generally, estimated richness proved larger in naive subsets than it did in memory subsets.

The assay ran at deep level. Original processing methods: Because ImmunoSEQ provided only junction sequences with no quality scores, the filtering differed. The protocol was immunoSEQ multiplex PCR, while the TCRdb copy is restricted to in-frame clones and leaves out a portion. For V, J and clone size, that table is used; D and trimming come from the DNA. The sample shows hundreds of thousands of clones, roughly 95% of them seen only once. The germline V and J ends were trimmed by 0 bases and 6 bases, with 18 bases remaining between them. The germline V gene encodes CDR1 WNHNN and CDR2 SYGVQD (reference sequence). CDR3 length: 16 amino acids. Naive CD8 cells were CD45RO-negative, positively selected for CCR7, excluding terminally differentiated effector memory CD45RA+ cells.

The sequencing sample was made of naive CD8+ T cells sorted from blood. The receptor's source is a woman younger than 45 in good health. The V call is TRBV10-1, the J call TRBJ2-7; D may be TRBD1 (5 bases). CDR3 in DNA: TGCGCCAGCAGTGAGTCGACGGACACATTTGTAACCGAGCAGTACTTC. Translating it yields CASSESTDTFVTEQYF.